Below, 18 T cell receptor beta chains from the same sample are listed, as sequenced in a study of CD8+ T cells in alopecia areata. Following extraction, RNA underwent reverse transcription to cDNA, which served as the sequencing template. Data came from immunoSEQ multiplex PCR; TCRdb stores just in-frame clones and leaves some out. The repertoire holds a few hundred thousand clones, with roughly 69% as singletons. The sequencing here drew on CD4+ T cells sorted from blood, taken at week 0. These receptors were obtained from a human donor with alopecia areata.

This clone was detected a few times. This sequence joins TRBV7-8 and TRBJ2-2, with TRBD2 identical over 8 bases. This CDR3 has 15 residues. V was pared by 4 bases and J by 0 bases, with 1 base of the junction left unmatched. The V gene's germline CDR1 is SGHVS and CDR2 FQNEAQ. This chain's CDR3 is CASSSGLANTGELFF. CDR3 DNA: TGTGCCAGCAGCTCGGGACTAGCGAACACCGGGGAGCTGTTTTTT.

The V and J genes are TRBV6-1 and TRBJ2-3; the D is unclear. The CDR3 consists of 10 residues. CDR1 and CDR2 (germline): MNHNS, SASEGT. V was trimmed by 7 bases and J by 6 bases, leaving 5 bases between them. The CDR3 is CASTRDTQYF. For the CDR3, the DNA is TGTGCCAGCACCAGGGATACGCAGTATTTT.

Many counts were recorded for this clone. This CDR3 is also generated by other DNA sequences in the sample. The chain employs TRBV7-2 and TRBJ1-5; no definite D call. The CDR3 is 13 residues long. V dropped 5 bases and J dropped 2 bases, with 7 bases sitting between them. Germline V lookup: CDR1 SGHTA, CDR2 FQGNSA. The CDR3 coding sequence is TGTGCCAGCAGCCTTCGGGGCAATCAGCCCCAGCATTTT. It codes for CASSLRGNQPQHF. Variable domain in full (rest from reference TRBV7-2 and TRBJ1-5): GAGVSQSPSNKVTEKGKDVELRCDPISGHTALYWYRQSLGQGLEFLIYFQGNSAPDKSGLPSDRFSAERTGGSVSTLTIQRTQQEDSAVYLCASSLRGNQPQHFGDGTRLSIL.

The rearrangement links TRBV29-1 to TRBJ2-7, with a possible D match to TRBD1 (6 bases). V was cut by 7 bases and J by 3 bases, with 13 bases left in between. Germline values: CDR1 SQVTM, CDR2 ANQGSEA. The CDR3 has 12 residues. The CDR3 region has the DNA TGCAGCGCCGCCAGGGGAGACTACGAGCAGTACTTC. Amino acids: CSAARGDYEQYF.

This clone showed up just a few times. The CDR3 here is CSVEGGGSYNEQFF. As DNA, the CDR3 is TGCAGCGTTGAGGGCGGGGGCTCCTACAATGAGCAGTTCTTC. This chain uses TRBV29-1 with TRBJ2-1, with 7 bases matching TRBD2. The CDR3 extends over 14 amino acids. In germline, CDR1 is SQVTM, CDR2 ANQGSEA. With V trimmed by 3 bases and J by 0 bases, 2 bases remained unmatched.

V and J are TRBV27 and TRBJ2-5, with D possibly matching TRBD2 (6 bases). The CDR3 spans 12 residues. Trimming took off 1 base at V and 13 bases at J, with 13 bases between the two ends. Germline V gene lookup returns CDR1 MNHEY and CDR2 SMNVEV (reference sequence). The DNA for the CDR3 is TGTGCCAGCAGTTTATTTGGCGGGGTCCTGTACTTC. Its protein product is CASSLFGGVLYF.

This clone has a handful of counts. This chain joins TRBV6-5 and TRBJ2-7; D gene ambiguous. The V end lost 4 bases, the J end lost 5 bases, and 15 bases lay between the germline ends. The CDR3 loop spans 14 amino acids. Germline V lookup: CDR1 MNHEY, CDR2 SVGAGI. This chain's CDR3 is CASSLGLASDEQYF. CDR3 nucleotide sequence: TGTGCCAGCAGTTTAGGGTTAGCTTCAGACGAGCAGTACTTC.

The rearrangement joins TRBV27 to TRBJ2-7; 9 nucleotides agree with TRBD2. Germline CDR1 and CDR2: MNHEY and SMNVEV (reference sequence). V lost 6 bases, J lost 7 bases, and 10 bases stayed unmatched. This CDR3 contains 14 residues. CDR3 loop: CASSPDRAGGEQYF. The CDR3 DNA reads TGTGCCAGCAGCCCAGACAGGGCGGGGGGGGAGCAGTACTTC.

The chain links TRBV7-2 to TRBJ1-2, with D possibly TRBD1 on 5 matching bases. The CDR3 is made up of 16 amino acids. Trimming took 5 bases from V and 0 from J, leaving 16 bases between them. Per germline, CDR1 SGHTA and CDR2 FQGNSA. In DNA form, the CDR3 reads TGTGCCAGCAGCCCCCGCCTGACAGTCGCTAACTATGGCTACACCTTC. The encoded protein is CASSPRLTVANYGYTF.

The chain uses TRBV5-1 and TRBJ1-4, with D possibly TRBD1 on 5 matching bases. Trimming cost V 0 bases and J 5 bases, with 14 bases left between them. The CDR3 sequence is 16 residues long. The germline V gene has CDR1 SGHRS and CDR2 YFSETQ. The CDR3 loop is CASSLEVPGLNEKLFF. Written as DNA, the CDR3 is TGCGCCAGCAGCTTGGAGGTACCAGGGTTGAATGAAAAACTGTTTTTT.

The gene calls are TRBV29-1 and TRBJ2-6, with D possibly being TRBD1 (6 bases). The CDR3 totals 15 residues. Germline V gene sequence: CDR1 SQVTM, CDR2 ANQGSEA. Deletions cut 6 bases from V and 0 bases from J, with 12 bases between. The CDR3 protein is CSVGTPVSGANVLTF. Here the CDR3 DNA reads TGCAGCGTAGGGACACCCGTCTCTGGGGCCAACGTCCTGACTTTC.

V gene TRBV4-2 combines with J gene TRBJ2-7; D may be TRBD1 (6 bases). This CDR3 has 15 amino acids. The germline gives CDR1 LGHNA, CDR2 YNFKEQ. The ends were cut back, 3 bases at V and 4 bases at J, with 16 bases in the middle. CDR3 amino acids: CASSHVDTGQYEQYF. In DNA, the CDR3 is TGTGCCAGCAGCCACGTGGATACAGGGCAATACGAGCAGTACTTC.

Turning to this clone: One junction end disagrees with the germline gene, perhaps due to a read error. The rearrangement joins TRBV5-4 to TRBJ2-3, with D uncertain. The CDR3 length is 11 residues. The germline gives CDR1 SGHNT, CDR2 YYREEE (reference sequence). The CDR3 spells CASSRTDTQYF. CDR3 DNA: TGCGCCAGCAGCCGGACAGATACGCAGTATTTT. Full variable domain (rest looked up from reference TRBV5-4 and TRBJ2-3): ETGVTQSPTHLIKTRGQQVTLRCSSQSGHNTVSWYQQALGQGPQFIFQYYREEENGRGNFPPRFSGLQFPNYSSELNVNALELDDSALYLCASSRTDTQYFGPGTRLTVL.

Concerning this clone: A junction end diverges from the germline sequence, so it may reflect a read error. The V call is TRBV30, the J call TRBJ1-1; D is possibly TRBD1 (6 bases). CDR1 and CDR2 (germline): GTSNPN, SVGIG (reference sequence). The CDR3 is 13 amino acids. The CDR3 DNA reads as TGTGCCTGGAGCCGGAGGGGGAACGCTGAAGCTTTCTTT. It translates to CAWSRRGNAEAFF.

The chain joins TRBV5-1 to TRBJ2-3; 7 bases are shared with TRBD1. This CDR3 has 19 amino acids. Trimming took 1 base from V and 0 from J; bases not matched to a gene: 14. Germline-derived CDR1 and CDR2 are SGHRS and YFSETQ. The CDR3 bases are TGCGCCAGCAGCTTGAATACGAGACAGGGAAGCCCGAGCACAGATACGCAGTATTTT. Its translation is CASSLNTRQGSPSTDTQYF.

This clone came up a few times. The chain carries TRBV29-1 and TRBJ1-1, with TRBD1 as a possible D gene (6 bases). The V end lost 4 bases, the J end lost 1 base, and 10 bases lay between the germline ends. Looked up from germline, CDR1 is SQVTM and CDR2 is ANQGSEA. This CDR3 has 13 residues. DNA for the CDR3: TGCAGCGTTGGTGTACAGGGGAACACTGAAGCTTTCTTT. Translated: CSVGVQGNTEAFF.

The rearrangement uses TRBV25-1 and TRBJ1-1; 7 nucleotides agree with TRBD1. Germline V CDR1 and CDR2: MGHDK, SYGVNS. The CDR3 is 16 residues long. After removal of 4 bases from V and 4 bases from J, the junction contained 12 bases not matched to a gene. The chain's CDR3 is CASSVDRGTELTEAFF. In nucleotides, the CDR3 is TGTGCCAGCAGTGTCGACCGTGGGACAGAACTCACTGAAGCTTTCTTT. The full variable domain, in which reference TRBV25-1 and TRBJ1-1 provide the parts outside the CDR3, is EADIYQTPRYLVIGTGKKITLECSQTMGHDKMYWYQQDPGMELHLIHYSYGVNSTEKGDLSSESTVSRIRTEHFPLTLESARPSHTSQYLCASSVDRGTELTEAFFGQGTRLTVV.

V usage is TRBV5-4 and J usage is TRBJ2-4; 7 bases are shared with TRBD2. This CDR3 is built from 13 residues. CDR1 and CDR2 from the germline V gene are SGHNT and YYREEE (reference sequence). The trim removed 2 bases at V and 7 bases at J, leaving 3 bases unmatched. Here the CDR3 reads CASSLPAGNIQYF. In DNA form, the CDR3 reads TGTGCCAGCAGCTTACCAGCGGGGAACATTCAGTACTTC. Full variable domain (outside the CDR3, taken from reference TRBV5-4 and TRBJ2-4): ETGVTQSPTHLIKTRGQQVTLRCSSQSGHNTVSWYQQALGQGPQFIFQYYREEENGRGNFPPRFSGLQFPNYSSELNVNALELDDSALYLCASSLPAGNIQYFGAGTRLSVL.